These T cell receptor beta chains were read from a single sample in a study of T cells after yellow fever vaccination. TCRdb processed the 5' RACE reads anew with MiXCR; each CDR3 protein has one entry. Found here are roughly 170,000 distinct CDR3 sequences, about 6.2% of them singletons; the top ten hold roughly 3%. This sample comprised CD4+ T cells sorted from PBMCs, obtained on the day of the first yellow fever vaccination. These receptors were taken from a man younger than 35 who received the YFV17D yellow fever vaccine. The CDR3 runs from the conserved cysteine through the conserved F or W. The D gene is left open where the match is weak. Clone sizes are given selectively: once, few, many, or a class where the clone is expanded.

d_call,v_call,j_call,clone_size,cdr3_nt,cdr3_aa
.,TRBV5-4,TRBJ2-3,.,TGTGCCAGCAGCCAGGTAAACCGAGAAGATACGCAGTATTTT,CASSQVNREDTQYF
TRBD1,TRBV6-1,TRBJ1-3,.,TGTGCCAGCAGTGAAAGAGCAGGGGGCGGTGGAAACACCATATATTTT,CASSERAGGGGNTIYF
TRBD2,TRBV5-1,TRBJ2-3,many,TGCGCCAGCAGCCCGAGGGGGACTAGCCCAGATACGCAGTATTTT,CASSPRGTSPDTQYF
.,TRBV12-3/TRBV12-4,TRBJ2-7,many,TGTGCCAGCAGTTTATTGGCGGGGCAGGGCTACGAGCAGTACTTC,CASSLLAGQGYEQYF
.,TRBV10-3,TRBJ1-1,few,TGTGCCATCAGTTCGACGACAGGCCATACCGAAGCTTTCTTT,CAISSTTGHTEAFF
.,TRBV12-3/TRBV12-4,TRBJ2-2,many,TGTGCCAGCAGTTTACACAGTAACACCGGGGAGCTGTTTTTT,CASSLHSNTGELFF
.,TRBV6-2/TRBV6-3,TRBJ1-1,many,TGTGCCAGCAGTCTAAATGACTGGGGAGCTTTCTTT,CASSLNDWGAFF
.,TRBV7-2,TRBJ1-2,few,TGTGCCAGCAGCTCCAGCGGGGACGGTCGCTATGGCTACACCTTC,CASSSSGDGRYGYTF
.,TRBV6-5,TRBJ2-3,.,TGTGCCAGCAGTTCTAGGTCGGGCGGCCGGCTTGGACAAAAAGTACCGCAGTATTTT,CASSSRSGGRLGQKVPQYF
.,TRBV7-2,TRBJ2-7,many,TGTGCCAGCAGCCCGTCCGGAATCGAGCAGTACTTC,CASSPSGIEQYF
TRBD1,TRBV7-2,TRBJ1-3,.,TGTGCCAGCAGCGCCGGGACAGGGGCCTTCTCTGGAAACACCATATATTTT,CASSAGTGAFSGNTIYF
TRBD2,TRBV6-2/TRBV6-3,TRBJ2-5,many,TGTGCCAGCTCGGGGGGGAAGGGTCGTAGAGAGACCCAGTACTTC,CASSGGKGRRETQYF
.,TRBV5-6,TRBJ2-3,.,TGTGCCAGCAGCAAGCCTGACAGTTCAGATACGCAGTATTTT,CASSKPDSSDTQYF
TRBD1,TRBV28,TRBJ2-1,many,TGTGCCAGCAGTCTAGGACAGGGCTCAGGGTTTGGGCAGTTCTTC,CASSLGQGSGFGQFF
.,TRBV5-1,TRBJ2-5,few,TGCGCCAGCAGATTTCAGCCGGGACACCCTCAAGAGACCCAGTACTTC,CASRFQPGHPQETQYF
.,TRBV10-3,TRBJ2-3,many,TGTGCCATCAGTGAAAGAAGGGGCGTCGTGGATACGCAGTATTTT,CAISERRGVVDTQYF
TRBD1,TRBV20-1,TRBJ2-5,many,TGCAGTGCTAGAAGGACAGGGTTTCGAGAGACCCAGTACTTC,CSARRTGFRETQYF
TRBD1,TRBV5-1,TRBJ1-1,few,TGCGCCAGCAGCCCGGGGACAGTACTGAACACTGAAGCTTTCTTT,CASSPGTVLNTEAFF
TRBD2,TRBV7-8,TRBJ2-3,many,TGTGCCAGCAGAGCTAGCGGGGGGGCGGATACGCAGTATTTT,CASRASGGADTQYF
TRBD1,TRBV20-1,TRBJ1-1,many,TGCAGTGCTAGGGGGACAGCGAACACTGAAGCTTTCTTT,CSARGTANTEAFF
.,TRBV7-9,TRBJ2-7,many,TGTGCCAGCAGCCTAGACTACGAGCAGTACTTC,CASSLDYEQYF
.,TRBV18,TRBJ2-3,many,TGTGCCAGCTCACCACCCCTGGGGCGGGATACAGATACGCAGTATTTT,CASSPPLGRDTDTQYF
TRBD1,TRBV5-4,TRBJ2-5,few,TGTGCCAGCAGCTTGGGACAGGGGTACGGGACCCAGTACTTC,CASSLGQGYGTQYF
.,TRBV5-1,TRBJ2-1,.,TGCGCCAGCAGCCTTTCCGTAGGGGGGAATGAGCAGTTCTTC,CASSLSVGGNEQFF
TRBD1,TRBV6-1,TRBJ2-2,.,TGTGCCAGCAGCGGGACAGGGGGGTACACCGGGGAGCTGTTTTTT,CASSGTGGYTGELFF
.,TRBV19,TRBJ2-3,few,TGTGCCAGTAGGGCAGGGACCACAGATACGCAGTATTTT,CASRAGTTDTQYF
.,TRBV4-1,TRBJ2-7,.,TGCGCCAGCAGCCGACCTCTGGCAGGATACTACGAGCAGTACTTC,CASSRPLAGYYEQYF